This T cell receptor beta chain was sequenced in a study of T cells in Graves' hyperthyroidism and ophthalmopathy. General study findings and limits: A 13 V-J signature model discriminated ophthalmopathy versus stable hyperthyroidism. Most thyroid clonotypes that were expanded above 0.001 also turned up in blood.

As concerns this clonotype: Its specificity is unknown.

The source material, RNA transcripts, was used to amplify TCR beta CDR3 regions. The HTBI primer set was used in a first-round RT-PCR of the TCR CDR3. TCRdb processed the multiplex PCR reads anew with MiXCR; each CDR3 protein has one entry. This table has about 400,000 distinct CDR3 sequences, about 13% appearing once. No ophthalmopathy progression within 18 months constituted stable Graves' hyperthyroidism. Exclusion of a patient resulted from uncontrolled infection, other autoimmune disease, pregnancy or lactation. The CDR3 extends over 15 amino acids. V shed 4 bases and J shed 9 bases, with 21 bases lying between them.

The genes are TRBV6-7 and TRBJ1-2, with D perhaps matching TRBD1 (5 bases). TRBV6-7 is an ORF, with its function uncertain. The receptor was isolated from a woman aged 18-29 years with Graves' hyperthyroidism. Sample: blood. Written as DNA, the CDR3 is TGTGCCAGCAGTTCAAAGAAAGGGGTCGGCGTAAGCTACACCTTC. It encodes CASSSKKGVGVSYTF.